This TCR beta chain was identified during a study of shared clonotypes between healthy human individuals. Whole-study context: The donors, a couple of women and three men, were aged 18 to 49.

The germline V gene has CDR1 SGHDT and CDR2 YYEEEE. The V gene end was trimmed by 2 bases and the J gene end by 4 bases; junction bases not matched to a gene: 8. This CDR3 region has 15 residues. Here immunoSEQ multiplex PCR was the method, and the copy in TCRdb shows in-frame clones only, minus some. The sample records 1.5 million to 2.5 million clones, around 96% being singletons. Naive CD8 isolation took CD45RO-negative cells positively selected for CCR7 and excluded terminally differentiated effector memory CD45RA+ cells. Sequencing input: naive CD8+ T cells sorted from blood. The TCR comes from a man younger than 30 in good health. The chain is built from TRBV5-6 and TRBJ2-7, with TRBD1 identical over 8 bases. The CDR3 protein is CASSFGQGVEYEQYF. DNA of the CDR3: TGTGCCAGCAGCTTTGGACAGGGTGTTGAATACGAGCAGTACTTC.